The entry below gives a single T cell receptor beta chain sequence along with its context. Its antigen is undetermined. The length of the CDR3 is 15 residues. Germline V gives CDR1 MNHNS, CDR2 SASEGT. The trim removed 6 bases at V and 0 bases at J, leaving 7 bases unmatched. The sample is drawn from a study of vaccination and CD4 T cells after COVID-19. General study results and limits: A nonsignificant rise from roughly 22 to 38 was seen in the median number of SARS-CoV-2-reactive clonotypes.

Sample treatment: approximately nine-day PBMC culture with coronavirus spike peptide pools or control peptides (ViraFEST assay). Negative selection yielded CD4+ T cells from day-10 cultures. Sequence data for DNA of cultured CD4+ T cells were generated by the Oncomine TCR Beta short-read assay. DNA came from CD4+ T cells after culture. A single record per CDR3 protein comes from TCRdb applying MiXCR to the PCR reads. The table shows roughly 7,700 distinct CDR3 sequences, with 60% occurring only once. The chain uses TRBV6-1 and TRBJ2-5; 7 bases align to TRBD2. This receptor was identified in a human donor who had recovered from COVID-19. Input material: CD4+ T cells from blood, cultured in vitro. The CDR3 spells CASSRGDVYQETQYF. The CDR3 nucleotides are TGTGCCAGCAGCCGGGGGGATGTGTACCAAGAGACCCAGTACTTC.